What follows are 12 T cell receptor beta chains derived from one specimen sequenced in a study of blood T cell repertoires in COVID-19. Some clones are missing from TCRdb's copy, which holds only in-frame ones; the method was immunoSEQ multiplex PCR. The sample yields more than 350,000 clones, 85% to 90% seen once. The sample consisted of PBMCs or T cells enriched from blood (not recorded which). The receptors stem from a woman in her 50s who had recovered from COVID-19.

The chain carries TRBV5-6 and TRBJ2-3, with 7 bases lining up with TRBD1. Germline-derived CDR1 and CDR2 are SGHDT and YYEEEE. The CDR3 has 16 residues. Trimming removed 0 bases from V and 5 bases from J; junction bases left unmatched: 9. CDR3 region: CASSLVSGSGGDTQYF. CDR3 nucleotides: TGTGCCAGCAGCTTGGTTTCAGGGTCAGGGGGAGATACGCAGTATTTT.

This clone was found a few times. The gene calls are TRBV12-3 or TRBV12-4 and TRBJ1-1; TRBD1 aligns across 8 bases. The V and J ends lost 4 bases and 11 bases, in that order; junction bases with no gene match: 9. This CDR3 is built from 13 residues. CDR3 nucleotides: TGTGCCAGCAGTTCCTTGACAGGGGCTAAGGCTTTCTTT. Translating gives CASSSLTGAKAFF.

The V and J genes are TRBV9 and TRBJ1-3; the D is unclear. Germline CDR1 is SGDLS and CDR2 is YYNGEE. This CDR3 contains 16 residues. Trimming removed 0 bases at V and 0 bases at J, with 10 bases between. The CDR3 loop reads CASSVGLGSSGNTIYF. CDR3 DNA: TGTGCCAGCAGCGTAGGATTGGGGAGCTCTGGAAACACCATATATTTT.

J is TRBJ2-3 and V is TRBV30; 9 bases are shared with TRBD2. J was trimmed by 3 bases and V by 5 bases; bases with no gene match: 9. Germline V gene sequence: CDR1 GTSNPN, CDR2 SVGIG (reference sequence). The CDR3 has 15 residues. Written as DNA, the CDR3 is TGTGCCTGGGACGGAGCGGGGGGAAGGACAGATACGCAGTATTTT. This encodes CAWDGAGGRTDTQYF.

The rearrangement uses TRBV5-5 and TRBJ1-2; TRBD1 aligns across 8 bases. Germline-derived CDR1 and CDR2 are SGHKS and YYEKEE (reference sequence). The length of the CDR3 is 14 residues. The V and J ends lost 0 bases and 8 bases, in that order; junction bases with no gene match: 6. The CDR3 nucleotides read TGTGCCAGCAGCTTGGGGGCTTGGGACAGGGGCTACACCTTC. This encodes CASSLGAWDRGYTF.

This clone was detected only once. The chain couples TRBV19 to TRBJ1-2; the D gene is possibly TRBD1 (6 bases). Germline V lookup: CDR1 LNHDA, CDR2 SQIVND (reference sequence). V was cut by 3 bases and J by 7 bases, with 18 bases left in between. This CDR3 is built from 15 residues. CDR3 sequence (DNA): TGTGCCAGTAGTATTCTCGCCAGGGGAAGTGGTGGCTACACCTTC. Residues: CASSILARGSGGYTF.

The chain combines TRBV29-1 with TRBJ1-1; no firm D call. The V end was cut by 7 bases, the J end by 2 bases, with 11 bases between. The CDR3 runs to 12 residues. CDR1 and CDR2 (germline): SQVTM, ANQGSEA. DNA of the CDR3: TGCAGCGGCGAGATCCTCAACACTGAAGCTTTCTTT. Encoded protein: CSGEILNTEAFF.

The J gene is TRBJ1-6, the V gene TRBV13; TRBD1 might be the D (5 bases). CDR1 is PRHDT and CDR2 is FYEKMQ in the germline V gene (reference sequence). The V and J ends lost 4 bases and 9 bases respectively, with 19 bases between them. This CDR3 is built from 16 residues. CDR3 bases: TGTGCCAGCAGCTCTGGGGGGGAGCAGGAGGGTTCACCCCTCCACTTT. This encodes CASSSGGEQEGSPLHF.

The chain carries TRBV5-1 and TRBJ2-2, with 9 bases identical to TRBD1. The CDR3 sequence is 17 residues long. Germline assignment: CDR1 SGHRS and CDR2 YFSETQ. Germline trimming cut 4 bases from V and 2 bases from J; bases unmatched to any gene: 9. The chain's CDR3 is CASSEIRTGVNTGELFF. The CDR3 DNA follows: TGCGCCAGCAGCGAAATTCGGACAGGGGTCAACACCGGGGAGCTGTTTTTT.

V and J are TRBV30 and TRBJ1-1; 8 nucleotides line up with TRBD1. Germline V gene lookup returns CDR1 GTSNPN and CDR2 SVGIG (reference sequence). Losses at the gene ends were 3 bases for V and 1 base for J; bases not matched to a gene: 4. CDR3 length equals 14 residues. The CDR3 is CAWRRTGRNTEAFF. The DNA for the CDR3 is TGTGCCTGGAGGAGGACAGGGAGGAACACTGAAGCTTTCTTT.

The V and J genes are TRBV7-9 and TRBJ2-5; D is possibly TRBD2 (6 bases). V dropped 2 bases and J dropped 6 bases, with 16 bases sitting between them. Looked up from germline, CDR1 is SEHNR and CDR2 is FQNEAQ (reference sequence). The CDR3 extends over 15 amino acids. CDR3 in amino acids: CASSLNAMLAQTQYF. The DNA of the CDR3 is TGTGCCAGCAGCTTAAACGCTATGCTAGCGCAGACCCAGTACTTC.

V and J are TRBV9 and TRBJ1-3, with D possibly being TRBD1 (5 bases). CDR1 is SGDLS and CDR2 is YYNGEE in the germline V gene. The CDR3 has 18 amino acids. V was cut by 0 bases and J by 0 bases, with 16 bases left in between. CDR3 residues: CASSVAQIGGTSGNTIYF. The CDR3 DNA reads TGTGCCAGCAGCGTAGCCCAAATAGGAGGGACCTCTGGAAACACCATATATTTT.